These 27 T cell receptor beta chains were all obtained from the same sample, sequenced in a study of blood T cells in healthy people across ages. A J-beta primer mix and a sample-barcoded 5' primer were used in a second PCR of roughly 6 to 12 cycles. Using its own MiXCR run on the 5' RACE reads, TCRdb lists one record per CDR3 protein. Among over 950,000 distinct CDR3 sequences, roughly two fifths were seen once, and the ten largest hold around 14%. Specimen: blood. All receptors derive from a man between 18 and 35 years old in good health.

This clonotype occurred many times. The CDR3 bases are TGTGCCAGCACCCCTTTTAGTTCCTATGGCTACACCTTC. Amino acid sequence: CASTPFSSYGYTF. This chain joins TRBV12-3 or TRBV12-4 and TRBJ1-2; D remains ambiguous. There are 13 residues in the CDR3. The V and J ends lost 7 bases and 4 bases respectively, with 13 bases between them.

This clonotype came up a few times. The gene calls are TRBV6-5 and TRBJ2-1; possibly TRBD1 or TRBD2 for D (6 bases each). CDR3 length: 15 residues. The V gene lost 0 bases and the J gene lost 4 bases, with 10 bases spanning the gap. CDR1 MNHEY and CDR2 SVGAGI come from the germline V gene. As DNA, the CDR3 is TGTGCCAGCAGTTACTCGCGGGACACATACAATGAGCAGTTCTTC. It yields the protein CASSYSRDTYNEQFF.

This clonotype was seen only a few times. This sequence joins TRBV2 and TRBJ2-5, with TRBD2 matching over 11 bases. The germline V gene encodes CDR1 SNHLY and CDR2 FYNNEI. The V gene end was trimmed by 8 bases and the J gene end by 11 bases; junction bases not matched to a gene: 16. This CDR3 has 15 residues. The CDR3, as DNA: TGTGCCAGCCGAAATAGCGGGGGGGCCGTGAATGAGCAGTACTTC. This encodes CASRNSGGAVNEQYF.

The V gene is TRBV4-2, the J gene TRBJ2-1; no definite D call. CDR3 length: 11 amino acids. The germline CDR1 and CDR2 sequences are LGHNA and YNFKEQ. V lost 4 bases and J 15 bases, leaving 13 bases between the germline ends. The CDR3 nucleotides read TGTGCCAGCAGCCTGGACGGCCGTCCGTTCTTC. Residues: CASSLDGRPFF.

A remark on this clonotype: A read error may be the cause here, since a much bigger clone is one base away. This rearrangement joins TRBV4-1 to TRBJ2-1; D gene ambiguous. Germline CDR1 reads MGHRA; CDR2 reads YSYEKL. CDR3 length: 12 residues. Trimming left V 0 bases short and J 12 bases short, with 9 bases between. CDR3 sequence reads: CASSQDRDGQFF. CDR3 coding DNA: TGCGCCAGCAGCCAAGATAGAGATGGGCAGTTCTTC.

This clonotype was counted many times. The rearrangement links TRBV28 to TRBJ2-1; TRBD1 or TRBD2 may be the D gene (5 bases each). The germline V gene has CDR1 MDHEN and CDR2 SYDVKM. The V gene lost 0 bases and the J gene lost 5 bases, with 5 bases spanning the gap. CDR3 length equals 13 residues. In nucleotides, the CDR3 is TGTGCCAGCAGTTTATGGGGGGACAATGAGCAGTTCTTC. It is translated as CASSLWGDNEQFF.

V usage is TRBV20-1 and J usage is TRBJ2-7; D unresolved. Deletions cut 0 bases from V and 2 bases from J, with 8 bases between. CDR3 length: 13 residues. Germline V gene lookup returns CDR1 DFQATT and CDR2 SNEGSKA (reference sequence). The CDR3 DNA follows: TGCAGTGCTAGAGACCCCACTACCTACGAGCAGTACTTC. As protein: CSARDPTTYEQYF.

This clonotype was observed at least ten times. In DNA form, the CDR3 reads TGTGCCATCAGGGAAGGGACAGGGGGTCTGGATGAGCAGTTCTTC. Its translation: CAIREGTGGLDEQFF. The chain has TRBV10-3 and TRBJ2-1; 11 bases line up with TRBD1. The V segment lost 6 bases and the J segment 8 bases; nucleotides outside the gene matches: 9. CDR1 is ENHRY, CDR2 SYGVKD, per germline. The CDR3 runs 15 residues.

This clonotype has just a few counts. The gene calls are TRBV20-1 and TRBJ2-2; D is possibly TRBD1 (6 bases). V lost 0 bases and J lost 0, with 11 bases in between. The germline V gene encodes CDR1 DFQATT and CDR2 SNEGSKA (reference sequence). The length of the CDR3 is 16 residues. CDR3: CSARDIHRANTGELFF. The CDR3, as DNA: TGCAGTGCTAGAGATATCCACAGGGCGAACACCGGGGAGCTGTTTTTT.

Many counts were recorded for this clonotype. The chain has TRBV4-3 and TRBJ2-7; D perhaps matches TRBD1 (6 bases). V was clipped by 0 bases and J by 3 bases, with 12 bases between them. Germline V gene sequence: CDR1 LGHNA, CDR2 YSLEER. The CDR3 contains 15 residues. CDR3 sequence reads: CASSQEFAGDYEQYF. DNA for the CDR3: TGCGCCAGCAGCCAAGAATTTGCAGGGGACTACGAGCAGTACTTC.

The CDR3 sequence is CASSLPPSGSTEAFF. CDR3 coding DNA: TGTGCCAGCAGCTTGCCCCCCAGCGGGTCCACTGAAGCTTTCTTT. The chain couples TRBV5-5 to TRBJ1-1; D not certain. CDR1 SGHKS and CDR2 YYEKEE come from the germline V gene (reference sequence). The CDR3 length is 15 residues. Trimming took 1 base from V and 4 from J, leaving 14 bases between them.

This rearrangement joins TRBV12-3 or TRBV12-4 to TRBJ2-5; D gene unclear. V lost 5 bases, J lost 5 bases, and 15 bases lay in between. The CDR3 covers 14 residues. The CDR3 here is CASSRLSAGETQYF. CDR3 coding DNA: TGTGCCAGCAGTCGCCTCAGTGCTGGGGAGACCCAGTACTTC.

V and J are TRBV6-1 and TRBJ2-3; D is perhaps TRBD1 (5 bases). CDR3 length equals 15 residues. The ends were cut back, 4 bases at V and 0 bases at J, with 11 bases in the middle. CDR1 is MNHNS and CDR2 is SASEGT in the germline V gene. CDR3 in DNA: TGTGCCAGCAGTGTTCACAGGCTAAGCACAGATACGCAGTATTTT. Translated, it gives CASSVHRLSTDTQYF.

The chain has TRBV4-3 and TRBJ2-2; D gene uncertain. There are 17 residues in the CDR3. Trimming shortened V by 0 bases and J by 3 bases, and 14 bases separated the two germline ends. Germline assignment: CDR1 LGHNA and CDR2 YSLEER. CDR3 nucleotide sequence: TGCGCCAGCAGCCAAGATCTAGATCACCAAGACACCGGGGAGCTGTTTTTT. This encodes CASSQDLDHQDTGELFF.

The rearrangement uses TRBV24-1 and TRBJ2-3; unclear D gene. V gave up 3 bases and J gave up 4 bases, with 13 bases separating them. This CDR3 spans 15 amino acids. CDR1 and CDR2 from the germline V gene are KGHDR and SFDVKD. The CDR3 sequence is CATSDVLQWADTQYF. The CDR3 DNA reads TGTGCCACCAGTGATGTACTCCAATGGGCAGATACGCAGTATTTT.

V is TRBV2 and J is TRBJ2-2; D remains ambiguous. Trimming removed 6 bases at V and 8 bases at J, with 16 bases between. The CDR3 consists of 14 residues. The V gene's germline CDR1 is SNHLY and CDR2 FYNNEI. CDR3 nucleotide sequence: TGTGCCAGCAGCGTGTCAGATGATTTTGGGGAGCTGTTTTTT. Its protein product is CASSVSDDFGELFF.

The V and J genes are TRBV5-1 and TRBJ2-5; 7 bases match TRBD2. The CDR3 is 14 amino acids. Germline loops: CDR1 SGHRS, CDR2 YFSETQ. After removal of 4 bases from V and 0 bases from J, the junction contained 3 bases not matched to a gene. The CDR3 sequence: CASSIGGNQETQYF. The CDR3 bases are TGCGCCAGCAGCATCGGGGGGAACCAAGAGACCCAGTACTTC.

This clonotype was counted only a few times. The CDR3 is CASSPGRNEQFF. CDR3 sequence (DNA): TGTGCCAGCAGCCCGGGCCGCAATGAGCAGTTCTTC. The chain links TRBV12-3 or TRBV12-4 to TRBJ2-1; no reliable D call. The CDR3 covers 12 residues. Trimming took off 6 bases at V and 6 bases at J, with 9 bases between the two ends.

This clonotype was picked up a small number of times. The chain recombines TRBV20-1 with TRBJ1-5; D perhaps matches TRBD1 (5 bases). V lost 2 bases to trimming and J lost 1 base, with 9 bases between them. The CDR3 runs 14 residues. CDR1 is DFQATT and CDR2 is SNEGSKA in the germline V gene (reference sequence). CDR3 protein: CSARQGSSNQPQHF. CDR3 coding DNA: TGCAGTGCTAGACAGGGTTCGAGCAATCAGCCCCAGCATTTT.

This chain uses TRBV6-1 with TRBJ1-2, with D tentatively TRBD1 (6 bases). Trimming shortened V by 7 bases and J by 2 bases, and 14 bases separated the two germline ends. Looked up from germline, CDR1 is MNHNS and CDR2 is SASEGT. The CDR3 length is 14 residues. CDR3 residues: CASNGQPTNYGYTF. CDR3 DNA: TGTGCCAGCAATGGACAGCCGACCAACTATGGCTACACCTTC.

This chain uses TRBV6-1 with TRBJ1-5; 10 bases line up with TRBD1. V gave up 6 bases and J gave up 2 bases; unmatched junction bases: 10. The CDR3 spans 17 residues. CDR1 is MNHNS and CDR2 is SASEGT in the germline V gene. CDR3 sequence reads: CASSPGTGVGGNQPQHF. The CDR3 DNA is TGTGCCAGCAGCCCCGGGACAGGGGTAGGGGGCAATCAGCCCCAGCATTTT.

The gene calls are TRBV29-1 and TRBJ1-5; D gene ambiguous. CDR1 SQVTM and CDR2 ANQGSEA come from the germline V gene. The length of the CDR3 is 12 residues. Between the trimmed V and J ends, which lost 6 bases and 3 bases, there was a span of 9 bases. The CDR3 spells CSVADANQPQHF. The CDR3 bases are TGCAGCGTGGCGGACGCCAATCAGCCCCAGCATTTT.

This rearrangement joins TRBV4-3 to TRBJ2-3; 10 bases are shared with TRBD2. V trimming: 3 bases; J trimming: 4 bases; junction bases outside the gene matches: 4. The CDR3 is 15 residues long. Germline V gene sequence: CDR1 LGHNA, CDR2 YSLEER. CDR3 in amino acids: CASSQQAGGADTQYF. The CDR3 DNA is TGCGCCAGCAGCCAGCAAGCGGGGGGGGCAGATACGCAGTATTTT.

The chain has TRBV6-6 and TRBJ2-1, with 7 nucleotides matching TRBD2. Germline V gives CDR1 MNHNY, CDR2 SVGAGI (reference sequence). V lost 5 bases to trimming and J lost 5 bases; unmatched junction nucleotides: 15. The CDR3 is 17 residues long. The CDR3 DNA sequence: TGTGCCAGCAGTAAACTTACCCCTGGGAGGGGCCACAATGAGCAGTTCTTC. Amino acids: CASSKLTPGRGHNEQFF.

CDR3 bases: TGCGCCAGCAGCCAAGAACCGGCTAGCGGGTACAATGAGCAGTTCTTC. Translated, it gives CASSQEPASGYNEQFF. The chain links TRBV4-3 to TRBJ2-1; 8 bases align to TRBD2. The CDR3 has 16 residues. V gave up 0 bases and J gave up 4 bases; unmatched junction bases: 5. Germline CDR1 is LGHNA and CDR2 is YSLEER.

The chain uses TRBV3-1 and TRBJ1-1; D is ambiguous. CDR1 and CDR2 from the germline V gene are LGHDT and YNNKEL (reference sequence). The CDR3 length is 13 residues. Trimming took 6 bases from V and 4 from J, leaving 12 bases between them. CDR3 coding DNA: TGTGCCAGCAGTCCTTCCTATGGCACTGAAGCTTTCTTT. Protein: CASSPSYGTEAFF.

The chain couples TRBV7-8 to TRBJ2-7; D is tentatively TRBD1 or TRBD2 (5 bases each). The germline V gene encodes CDR1 SGHVS and CDR2 FQNEAQ. Trimming removed 4 bases at V and 7 bases at J, with 23 bases between. This CDR3 spans 16 amino acids. CDR3 DNA sequence: TGTGCCAGCAGCTCCCACAGGTCTAGCTCCTACAATGAGCAGTACTTC. Protein sequence: CASSSHRSSSYNEQYF.